This T cell receptor (beta chain) came from a study of T cells in Graves' hyperthyroidism and ophthalmopathy. The study's findings and limits: Most thyroid clonotypes expanded above 0.001 were also detected in blood.

A lack of ophthalmopathy progression within 18 months defined stable Graves' hyperthyroidism. With 5 bases removed from V and 9 bases from J, the gap between germline ends came to 17 bases. This CDR3 spans 14 amino acids. Using RNA transcripts as the source, TCR beta CDR3 regions were amplified. Primed by the HTBI set, a first-round RT-PCR was run on the TCR CDR3. In TCRdb, the multiplex PCR reads were re-called with MiXCR into one record per CDR3 protein. The sample gives some 200,000 distinct CDR3 sequences, 17% of which show up once; around 52% is in the top ten. As for this clonotype: The antigen remains unidentified.

The sequence came from a woman aged 45-65 years with Graves' hyperthyroidism. The specimen sequenced was blood. The chain joins TRBV12-3 or TRBV12-4 to TRBJ2-1; D is perhaps TRBD2 (6 bases). The chain's CDR3 is CASSLDYGLAEQFF. In DNA, the CDR3 is TGTGCCAGCAGTCTGGACTATGGGTTGGCTGAGCAGTTCTTC.